Below are 27 T cell receptor beta chains sequenced from a single sample in a study of blood T cell repertoires in COVID-19. Sequencing was performed with immunoSEQ multiplex PCR; in TCRdb, only in-frame clones are kept and a portion is missing. This sample carries 70,000 or so clones, 87% of them seen once, and the ten largest clones take under 6.5%. Sequencing was carried out using peripheral blood. All receptors come from a man in his forties or fifties with active COVID-19.

The J gene is TRBJ2-3, the V gene TRBV28; a weak D match, TRBD2 (6 bases). Germline V gives CDR1 MDHEN, CDR2 SYDVKM. Trimming removed 7 bases from V and 1 base from J, with 15 bases in between. CDR3 length: 15 residues. The CDR3 spells CASTPLGGRTDTQYF. Here the CDR3 DNA reads TGTGCCAGCACCCCGTTGGGGGGTCGCACAGATACGCAGTATTTT.

The V gene is TRBV4-3, the J gene TRBJ2-1, with 8 bases fitting TRBD2. CDR3 length equals 15 residues. CDR1 and CDR2 from the germline V gene are LGHNA and YSLEER. The V and J ends lost 1 base and 5 bases, in that order; junction bases with no gene match: 4. This CDR3 is CASSQGSGSNNEQFF. Here the CDR3 DNA reads TGCGCCAGCAGCCAAGGGAGCGGGAGTAACAATGAGCAGTTCTTC.

The chain is built from TRBV4-1 and TRBJ2-5; 12 bases agree with TRBD1. V lost 2 bases and J lost 3; bases outside the gene matches: 13. Germline CDR1 MGHRA, CDR2 YSYEKL. The CDR3 totals 19 residues. The CDR3 here is CASSQLSGTGGLGKETQYF. CDR3 DNA: TGCGCCAGCAGCCAACTGTCCGGGACAGGGGGCCTCGGAAAAGAGACCCAGTACTTC.

The chain employs TRBV6-6 and TRBJ1-3; the D gene is possibly TRBD1 (6 bases). This CDR3 comprises 14 residues. Germline V gene lookup returns CDR1 MNHNY and CDR2 SVGAGI (reference sequence). V was shortened by 2 bases and J by 4 bases, with 9 bases between the two germline ends. This chain's CDR3 is CASSYQGTGNTIYF. The CDR3 coding sequence is TGTGCCAGCAGTTACCAGGGGACAGGAAACACCATATATTTT.

The chain uses TRBV29-1 and TRBJ2-1; D ambiguous. CDR1 is SQVTM, CDR2 ANQGSEA, per germline. CDR3 length equals 11 residues. Trimming removed 3 bases at V and 8 bases at J, with 8 bases between. CDR3 nucleotides: TGCAGCGTTGACAGGTCACATGAGCAGTTCTTC. Translation: CSVDRSHEQFF.

The CDR3 reads CASSPPGGADTQYF. The CDR3 bases are TGTGCCAGCTCACCGCCAGGAGGCGCGGATACGCAGTATTTT. The V gene is TRBV18, the J gene TRBJ2-3, with a possible D match to TRBD2 (5 bases). This CDR3 is 14 amino acids long. Germline V gene lookup returns CDR1 KGHSH and CDR2 LQKENI. V was pared by 3 bases and J by 6 bases, with 13 bases between.

V is TRBV28 and J is TRBJ2-3, with D possibly being TRBD1 (5 bases). Germline-derived CDR1 and CDR2 are MDHEN and SYDVKM. The germline V and J ends were trimmed by 4 bases and 5 bases, with 13 bases remaining between them. The CDR3 is 14 amino acids. CDR3 sequence (DNA): TGTGCCAGCAGTTCGCAGGGTTTCAGAGATACGCAGTATTTT. Encoded protein: CASSSQGFRDTQYF.

V is TRBV6-1 and J is TRBJ1-5; TRBD1 aligns across 7 bases. The CDR3 totals 16 residues. The ends lost 3 bases at V and 1 base at J; junction bases unmatched: 6. Looked up from germline, CDR1 is MNHNS and CDR2 is SASEGT. The CDR3 DNA reads TGTGCCAGCAGTGATAGGGGGCGGTACAGCAATCAGCCCCAGCATTTT. Protein: CASSDRGRYSNQPQHF.

This chain joins TRBV15 and TRBJ1-1; tentative D call: TRBD1 (5 bases). Per germline, CDR1 LNHNV and CDR2 YYDKDF (reference sequence). V gave up 5 bases and J gave up 3 bases, with 16 bases separating them. The CDR3 has 15 residues. CDR3 protein: CATSPWGGGDTEAFF. CDR3 sequence (DNA): TGTGCCACCAGCCCTTGGGGTGGGGGGGACACTGAAGCTTTCTTT.

This clone has more than one count but fewer than ten. This chain uses TRBV18 with TRBJ1-2; no definite D call. The V end lost 3 bases, the J end lost 5 bases, and 16 bases lay between the germline ends. Germline loops: CDR1 KGHSH, CDR2 LQKENI. This CDR3 spans 15 amino acids. The chain's CDR3 is CASSPGEGRNYGYTF. The CDR3 DNA follows: TGTGCCAGCTCACCTGGGGAGGGCAGGAATTATGGCTACACCTTC.

CDR3 DNA: TGTGCCAGCAGTCAGACAGGCTCTGGAAACACCATATATTTT. Translating gives CASSQTGSGNTIYF. This chain links TRBV5-5 with TRBJ1-3; possible D gene TRBD1, 6 bases. The CDR3 sequence is 14 residues long. Trimming removed 5 bases from V and 0 bases from J, with 9 bases in between. CDR1 is SGHKS, CDR2 YYEKEE, per germline (reference sequence).

The chain recombines TRBV19 with TRBJ2-3, with 7 bases aligning to TRBD2. V shed 6 bases, J shed 2 bases, and the junction held 8 bases outside the gene matches. The germline gives CDR1 LNHDA, CDR2 SQIVND (reference sequence). The CDR3 loop spans 15 amino acids. The CDR3 reads CASRGGRLFTDTQYF. The DNA for the CDR3 is TGTGCCAGTAGGGGAGGGCGACTATTCACAGATACGCAGTATTTT.

The J gene is TRBJ2-2, the V gene TRBV7-9; tentatively, D is TRBD2 (6 bases). Germline CDR1 is SEHNR and CDR2 is FQNEAQ (reference sequence). The CDR3 extends over 15 amino acids. V shed 0 bases and J shed 6 bases, with 11 bases lying between them. CDR3 in amino acids: CASSLAGTGAGELFF. DNA for the CDR3: TGTGCCAGCAGCTTAGCGGGGACTGGCGCCGGGGAGCTGTTTTTT.

V gene TRBV19 combines with J gene TRBJ2-5; D perhaps matches TRBD1 (6 bases). The CDR3 totals 14 residues. Trimming removed 4 bases at V and 2 bases at J, with 11 bases between. CDR1 and CDR2 (germline): LNHDA, SQIVND (reference sequence). CDR3 DNA: TGTGCCAGTAGTACTCTCGGACAGCAAGAGACCCAGTACTTC. Translating it yields CASSTLGQQETQYF.

The chain employs TRBV4-3 and TRBJ2-1; 10 bases line up with TRBD1. This CDR3 contains 15 residues. J gave up 9 bases and V 3 bases, and 8 bases lay outside the gene matches. From germline, CDR1 is LGHNA and CDR2 YSLEER. Here the CDR3 DNA reads TGCGCCAGCAGCCAGCCGGGACAGGGGCAGGTTGAGCAGTTCTTC. Protein product: CASSQPGQGQVEQFF.

The V gene is TRBV16, the J gene TRBJ1-3, with D possibly being TRBD1 (5 bases). The CDR3 is made up of 15 amino acids. The ends were cut back, 2 bases at V and 2 bases at J, with 10 bases in the middle. CDR1 and CDR2 from the germline V gene are KGHSY and FQNENV. CDR3 in amino acids: CASSQGVRAGNTIYF. CDR3 in DNA: TGTGCCAGCAGCCAAGGTGTCAGGGCTGGAAACACCATATATTTT.

This chain joins TRBV7-2 and TRBJ2-1; 9 bases align to TRBD1. CDR1 and CDR2 (germline): SGHTA, FQGNSA. The CDR3 has 14 residues. V shed 5 bases, J shed 4 bases, and the junction held 3 bases outside the gene matches. The CDR3 loop is CASSVGQGYNEQFF. For the CDR3, the DNA is TGTGCCAGCAGCGTGGGACAGGGATACAATGAGCAGTTCTTC. Using reference TRBV7-2 and TRBJ2-1 for the parts outside the CDR3, the full variable domain is GAGVSQSPSNKVTEKGKDVELRCDPISGHTALYWYRQSLGQGLEFLIYFQGNSAPDKSGLPSDRFSAERTGGSVSTLTIQRTQQEDSAVYLCASSVGQGYNEQFFGPGTRLTVL.

This chain uses TRBV19 with TRBJ2-7; D perhaps matches TRBD1 (7 bases). The V gene's germline CDR1 is LNHDA and CDR2 SQIVND (reference sequence). This CDR3 spans 15 amino acids. V lost 5 bases, J lost 2 bases, and 16 bases lay in between. The chain's CDR3 is CASSGGGREAYEQYF. The CDR3 nucleotides are TGTGCCAGTAGTGGAGGGGGCAGGGAAGCCTACGAGCAGTACTTC.

CDR3 DNA: TGTGCCAGCAGTGAAAAAAGGGGACAGGGCGAAGCTTTCTTT. This translates into CASSEKRGQGEAFF. The V call is TRBV2, the J call TRBJ1-1, with TRBD1 matching over 9 bases. The CDR3 extends over 14 amino acids. CDR1 and CDR2 from the germline V gene are SNHLY and FYNNEI. V lost 2 bases to trimming and J lost 8 bases; unmatched junction nucleotides: 6.

The rearrangement joins TRBV4-2 to TRBJ2-1; D unclear. The length of the CDR3 is 16 residues. Trimming stripped 0 bases from V and 5 bases from J, with 14 bases between. Germline lookup yields CDR1 LGHNA and CDR2 YNFKEQ. The CDR3, as DNA: TGTGCCAGCAGCCAAGAGAGAATAGCCTTGCACAATGAGCAGTTCTTC. Protein product: CASSQERIALHNEQFF.

The V gene is TRBV3-1 (or the pseudogene TRBV3-2), the J gene TRBJ2-5, with D perhaps TRBD1 (6 bases). V was trimmed by 8 bases and J by 1 base, leaving 17 bases between them. Germline lookup yields CDR1 LGHDT and CDR2 YNNKEL (reference sequence). This CDR3 comprises 15 residues. Here the CDR3 reads CASRGGSAIQETQYF. CDR3 nucleotides: TGTGCCAGCCGAGGGGGTAGCGCCATCCAAGAGACCCAGTACTTC.

The chain uses TRBV18 and TRBJ1-2; D call uncertain. CDR3 length: 14 amino acids. Germline loops: CDR1 KGHSH, CDR2 LQKENI. The V end was cut by 3 bases, the J end by 4 bases, with 12 bases between. In DNA form, the CDR3 reads TGTGCCAGCTCACCGGTCCAGGAATTCTATGGCTACACCTTC. Its translation: CASSPVQEFYGYTF.

This chain joins TRBV19 and TRBJ1-2; D unclear. Germline V gene sequence: CDR1 LNHDA, CDR2 SQIVND (reference sequence). This CDR3 has 13 amino acids. Trimming stripped 5 bases from V and 2 bases from J, with 9 bases between. CDR3 protein: CASSEAGNYGYTF. DNA of the CDR3: TGTGCCAGTAGTGAGGCGGGCAACTATGGCTACACCTTC.

The genes are TRBV5-1 and TRBJ2-3; D is ambiguous. The CDR3 runs 14 residues. V was shortened by 4 bases and J by 2 bases, with 11 bases between the two germline ends. The V gene's germline CDR1 is SGHRS and CDR2 YFSETQ. CDR3 region: CASSRDSVTDTQYF. DNA of the CDR3: TGCGCCAGCAGCCGTGATTCGGTCACAGATACGCAGTATTTT.

This chain uses TRBV6-2 or TRBV6-3 with TRBJ2-1; 7 bases agree with TRBD2. V was pared by 5 bases and J by 3 bases, with 7 bases of the junction left unmatched. The germline V gene has CDR1 MNHEY and CDR2 SVGEGT. The CDR3 consists of 15 residues. The CDR3 is CASSRLSGGYNEQFF. The CDR3 bases are TGTGCCAGCAGTAGACTTTCGGGAGGCTACAATGAGCAGTTCTTC.

This rearrangement joins TRBV7-9 to TRBJ2-7; TRBD2 matches 8 bases. The CDR3 loop spans 16 amino acids. Trimming cost V 1 base and J 3 bases; bases outside gene matches: 8. The germline V gene encodes CDR1 SEHNR and CDR2 FQNEAQ (reference sequence). The CDR3 bases are TGTGCCAGCAGCTTAGACTGGAGCGGGAGTCACTACGAGCAGTACTTC. Protein product: CASSLDWSGSHYEQYF.

The rearrangement uses TRBV6-5 and TRBJ1-2; D ambiguous. There are 15 residues in the CDR3. V dropped 0 bases and J dropped 2 bases, with 10 bases sitting between them. The germline V gene has CDR1 MNHEY and CDR2 SVGAGI. The CDR3 coding sequence is TGTGCCAGCAGTTACTCGTTTAGCGGGAACTATGGCTACACCTTC. Translated: CASSYSFSGNYGYTF.